These 26 T cell receptor beta chains share one sample of origin, sequenced in a study of T-cell memory formation after mild COVID-19. TCRdb passed the 5' RACE reads through MiXCR, listing each CDR3 protein once. The sample includes 380,000 or so distinct CDR3 sequences, 12% to 15% of them seen just once. The sequenced sample consisted of PBMCs or a T cell subset sorted from them (not recorded which). The receptors here all came from a young man who had mild COVID-19 (a few samples of this study predate the infection). Cell type and time point are not known.

The sample holds a few counts of this clonotype. The chain uses TRBV27 and TRBJ2-1; 7 positions agree with TRBD2. The CDR3 covers 19 residues. V lost 5 bases to trimming and J lost 0 bases; unmatched junction nucleotides: 16. Germline CDR1 is MNHEY and CDR2 is SMNVEV (reference sequence). The CDR3, as DNA: TGTGCCAGCAGTCCCCTCTGGCTAGCGGCTGTAGCCTCCTACAATGAGCAGTTCTTC. Translated, it gives CASSPLWLAAVASYNEQFF.

This clonotype has a count of ten or more. The CDR3 protein is CASSLARDQRNTEAFF. The DNA for the CDR3 is TGTGCCAGCAGCTTAGCTCGGGACCAAAGGAACACTGAAGCTTTCTTT. V is TRBV7-9 and J is TRBJ1-1; D possibly corresponds to TRBD1 (5 bases). V was pared by 0 bases and J by 1 base, with 12 bases between. CDR1 is SEHNR and CDR2 is FQNEAQ in the germline V gene (reference sequence). This CDR3 is built from 16 residues.

This clonotype has a handful of counts. This CDR3 reads CASSPQRGNYNEQFF. CDR3 coding DNA: TGTGCCAGTAGTCCTCAGCGGGGCAATTACAATGAGCAGTTCTTC. The chain links TRBV19 to TRBJ2-1; TRBD2 matches at 7 bases. The CDR3 contains 15 residues. V dropped 5 bases and J dropped 4; count of bases not matched to a gene: 8. Germline loops: CDR1 LNHDA, CDR2 SQIVND (reference sequence).

This clonotype came up a few times. The genes are TRBV7-2 and TRBJ1-1, with D unresolved. This CDR3 is 13 amino acids long. With 7 bases removed from V and 1 base from J, the gap between germline ends came to 10 bases. From germline, CDR1 is SGHTA and CDR2 FQGNSA. The CDR3 sequence: CASNPGGNTEAFF. The CDR3 DNA reads TGTGCCAGCAACCCAGGTGGGAACACTGAAGCTTTCTTT.

The gene calls are TRBV12-3 or TRBV12-4 and TRBJ1-5, with D unclear. Trimming left V 1 base short and J 3 bases short, with 10 bases between. CDR3 length: 15 amino acids. The CDR3 nucleotides are TGTGCCAGCAGTTTAGGCGGCTTTCCCAATCAGCCCCAGCATTTT. Translated, it gives CASSLGGFPNQPQHF.

This clonotype showed up just a few times. The rearrangement links TRBV12-3 or TRBV12-4 to TRBJ2-1; TRBD2 is a possible D gene (6 bases). V shed 7 bases and J shed 6 bases, with 10 bases lying between them. This CDR3 has 12 residues. Here the CDR3 reads CASKDGSNEQFF. Here the CDR3 DNA reads TGTGCCAGCAAGGACGGGAGCAATGAGCAGTTCTTC.

This clonotype has more than one count but fewer than ten. V and J are TRBV5-1 and TRBJ2-4, with D possibly being TRBD1 (5 bases). CDR3 length: 15 residues. Germline CDR1 SGHRS, CDR2 YFSETQ. Trimming pared 4 bases from V and 4 bases from J, leaving 15 bases between. CDR3 amino acids: CASSTLTDSKNIQYF. As DNA, the CDR3 is TGCGCCAGCAGCACCTTGACAGATAGTAAAAACATTCAGTACTTC.

This clonotype was counted at least ten times. The chain's CDR3 is CASSQHKDGGDPDTQYF. CDR3 nucleotides: TGCGCCAGCAGCCAGCACAAGGACGGAGGGGACCCAGATACGCAGTATTTT. The chain is built from TRBV4-1 and TRBJ2-3, with D possibly TRBD2 on 6 matching bases. Looked up from germline, CDR1 is MGHRA and CDR2 is YSYEKL. V lost 3 bases and J lost 4, with 20 bases in between. The CDR3 spans 17 residues.

This clonotype was seen at least ten times. The chain couples TRBV7-2 to TRBJ2-1; D unresolved. V was trimmed by 6 bases and J by 4 bases, leaving 10 bases between them. The CDR3 loop spans 13 amino acids. Germline CDR1 and CDR2: SGHTA and FQGNSA. Here the CDR3 reads CASSPYMYNEQFF. CDR3 DNA: TGTGCCAGCAGTCCGTACATGTACAATGAGCAGTTCTTC.

The chain employs TRBV5-1 and TRBJ1-1; D gene ambiguous. V lost 2 bases to trimming and J lost 4 bases, with 12 bases between them. The V gene's germline CDR1 is SGHRS and CDR2 YFSETQ. The CDR3 totals 14 residues. The CDR3 sequence: CASSFATPSTEAFF. The DNA of the CDR3 is TGCGCCAGCAGCTTCGCTACCCCAAGCACTGAAGCTTTCTTT.

This clonotype was found a few times. The chain joins TRBV6-5 to TRBJ1-1, with a tentative D call TRBD1 (6 bases). The V end lost 1 base, the J end lost 7 bases, and 13 bases lay between the germline ends. Germline V gene lookup returns CDR1 MNHEY and CDR2 SVGAGI. This CDR3 is built from 14 residues. CDR3 loop: CASSYLMGGGEAFF. The CDR3 DNA reads TGTGCCAGCAGTTACTTGATGGGGGGCGGTGAAGCTTTCTTT.

In this sample, this clonotype turned up many times. The rearrangement joins TRBV4-2 to TRBJ1-2; D perhaps matches TRBD1 (6 bases). The CDR3 has 14 residues. Trimming left V 4 bases short and J 5 bases short, with 14 bases between. CDR1 and CDR2 (germline): LGHNA, YNFKEQ. CDR3 in DNA: TGTGCCAGCAGCCGGGAGGGGGACCTTTATGGCTACACCTTC. Its translation: CASSREGDLYGYTF.

This clonotype came up a few times. The chain has TRBV7-2 and TRBJ2-1, with D tentatively TRBD1 (6 bases). With 9 bases removed from V and 9 bases from J, the gap between germline ends came to 12 bases. The CDR3 is 11 residues long. Per germline, CDR1 SGHTA and CDR2 FQGNSA. The chain's CDR3 is CASQGSGEQFF. DNA for the CDR3: TGTGCCAGTCAGGGGTCAGGTGAGCAGTTCTTC.

This sequence joins TRBV20-1 and TRBJ1-2; no firm D call. CDR3 length: 13 amino acids. With 2 bases removed from V and 8 bases from J, the gap between germline ends came to 15 bases. Germline CDR1 and CDR2: DFQATT and SNEGSKA (reference sequence). CDR3 DNA sequence: TGCAGTGCTAGAAGGCCGATTGAGCGAGGCTACACCTTC. Translating gives CSARRPIERGYTF.

The CDR3: CASSLEINEQFF. The CDR3 DNA reads as TGTGCCAGCAGCTTAGAAATCAATGAGCAGTTCTTC. V usage is TRBV7-9 and J usage is TRBJ2-1; D is uncertain. The V end lost 1 base, the J end lost 6 bases, and 4 bases lay between the germline ends. Germline V gene sequence: CDR1 SEHNR, CDR2 FQNEAQ (reference sequence). CDR3 length: 12 residues.

The chain links TRBV9 to TRBJ2-4; D assignment may be TRBD1 or TRBD2 (5 bases each). The CDR3 length is 15 residues. Germline V gives CDR1 SGDLS, CDR2 YYNGEE. Trimming took 3 bases from V and 9 from J, leaving 19 bases between them. The CDR3 loop reads CASSGSGEGWAIQYF. The CDR3 DNA reads as TGTGCCAGCAGCGGCTCCGGTGAGGGGTGGGCCATTCAGTACTTC.

This clonotype appeared a few times. The chain employs TRBV4-3 and TRBJ1-1; no clear D gene. With 0 bases removed from V and 0 bases from J, the gap between germline ends came to 14 bases. Germline CDR1 and CDR2: LGHNA and YSLEER. The CDR3 is made up of 17 amino acids. Here the CDR3 DNA reads TGCGCCAGCAGCCAAGATACGTCCAGAACTTTGAACACTGAAGCTTTCTTT. This translates into CASSQDTSRTLNTEAFF.

The CDR3: CASSPGTGGASGELFF. The DNA of the CDR3 is TGTGCCAGCAGTCCCGGGACAGGGGGCGCATCCGGGGAGCTGTTTTTT. V and J are TRBV12-3 or TRBV12-4 and TRBJ2-2; 12 bases map to TRBD1. CDR3 length: 16 residues. The V gene end was trimmed by 5 bases and the J gene end by 6 bases; junction bases not matched to a gene: 7.

The V gene is TRBV24-1, the J gene TRBJ2-3; 8 nucleotides align to TRBD2. Germline loops: CDR1 KGHDR, CDR2 SFDVKD. The V gene end was trimmed by 3 bases and the J gene end by 7 bases; junction bases not matched to a gene: 8. This CDR3 comprises 15 residues. Here the CDR3 DNA reads TGTGCCACCAGTGATGTAGCGGGGACGGTGTATACGCAGTATTTT. This codes for CATSDVAGTVYTQYF.

This clonotype was observed a handful of times. The chain recombines TRBV7-2 with TRBJ2-3, with 7 bases matching TRBD2. V was pared by 5 bases and J by 6 bases, with 5 bases of the junction left unmatched. Looked up from germline, CDR1 is SGHTA and CDR2 is FQGNSA. The CDR3 sequence is 13 residues long. The CDR3 DNA follows: TGTGCCAGCAGCCCTAGCGGTTACGATACGCAGTATTTT. This encodes CASSPSGYDTQYF.

V usage is TRBV7-6 and J usage is TRBJ2-7; TRBD1 matches at 7 bases. Losses at the gene ends were 2 bases for V and 1 base for J; bases not matched to a gene: 2. The V gene's germline CDR1 is SGHVS and CDR2 FNYEAQ. The CDR3 totals 14 residues. The CDR3 DNA sequence: TGTGCCAGCAGCTTACACAGGGGTTCCTACGAGCAGTACTTC. It codes for CASSLHRGSYEQYF.

The rearrangement uses TRBV9 and TRBJ2-1; 12 bases match TRBD2. Germline lookup yields CDR1 SGDLS and CDR2 YYNGEE. After removal of 3 bases from V and 10 bases from J, the junction contained 8 bases not matched to a gene. This CDR3 is built from 15 residues. This chain's CDR3 is CASSDGLAGPGEQFF. The CDR3, as DNA: TGTGCCAGCAGCGACGGACTAGCGGGGCCCGGGGAGCAGTTCTTC.

This clonotype was recorded a few times. This chain links TRBV4-1 with TRBJ2-2; 16 bases line up with TRBD2. The CDR3 length is 19 residues. Germline assignment: CDR1 MGHRA and CDR2 YSYEKL. V shed 4 bases and J 4 bases; nucleotides not matched to a gene: 9. The CDR3 DNA follows: TGCGCCAGCAGCCCCCCCGGGACTAGCGGGGGGGCTTTCACCGGGGAGCTGTTTTTT. This gives the protein CASSPPGTSGGAFTGELFF.

The chain carries TRBV7-3 and TRBJ2-1; 10 bases align to TRBD2. The CDR3 has 14 residues. J gave up 4 bases and V 6 bases, and 3 bases lay outside the gene matches. CDR1 is SGHTA and CDR2 is FQGTGA in the germline V gene. Written as DNA, the CDR3 is TGTGCCAGCAGGATAGCGGGGGGTTACAATGAGCAGTTCTTC. As protein: CASRIAGGYNEQFF.

The chain recombines TRBV4-3 with TRBJ2-2, with 10 bases identical to TRBD2. CDR1 and CDR2 from the germline V gene are LGHNA and YSLEER. The CDR3 runs to 15 residues. The trim removed 1 base at V and 6 bases at J, leaving 2 bases unmatched. CDR3 in amino acids: CASSQVLAGAGELFF. For the CDR3, the DNA is TGCGCCAGCAGCCAAGTCCTAGCGGGGGCCGGGGAGCTGTTTTTT.

The CDR3 here is CASSHPTAGVRSAGELFF. In DNA, the CDR3 is TGTGCCAGCAGTCACCCCACAGCGGGGGTGCGGAGTGCCGGGGAGCTGTTTTTT. V usage is TRBV6-6 and J usage is TRBJ2-2; TRBD2 agrees at 8 bases. Germline CDR1 reads MNHNY; CDR2 reads SVGAGI (reference sequence). The CDR3 extends over 18 amino acids. Germline trimming cut 5 bases from V and 6 bases from J; bases unmatched to any gene: 17.